This TCR beta chain came from a study of cytomegalovirus exposure and HLA in healthy donors. Study results and limitations: The authors considered a cluster of highly shared sequence variants likely to be a sequencing artifact. Some V segments, TRBV6-2 and TRBV6-3 among them, were indistinguishable and were therefore excluded.

The CDR3 runs 14 residues. The V gene's germline CDR1 is LGHNA and CDR2 YNFKEQ. Points on this clone: Its antigen is currently unknown.

Use of 60 Vbeta and 13 Jbeta primers characterized the PCR. The repertoire was sequenced with immunoSEQ multiplex PCR; TCRdb's copy has only in-frame clones and lacks some. The repertoire table contains about 41,000 clones. This sequence joins TRBV4-2 and TRBJ2-5; D remains unclear. The better agreement between TRBJ2-7 and the DNA end casts doubt on the J call. This sequence was found in a young man in good health and CMV-seronegative. Sequencing input: PBMCs. CDR3 nucleotides: TGTGCCAGCAGCCAAGAACTGTTTGCCTACGAGCAGTACTTC. Its protein product is CASSQELFAYEQYF.